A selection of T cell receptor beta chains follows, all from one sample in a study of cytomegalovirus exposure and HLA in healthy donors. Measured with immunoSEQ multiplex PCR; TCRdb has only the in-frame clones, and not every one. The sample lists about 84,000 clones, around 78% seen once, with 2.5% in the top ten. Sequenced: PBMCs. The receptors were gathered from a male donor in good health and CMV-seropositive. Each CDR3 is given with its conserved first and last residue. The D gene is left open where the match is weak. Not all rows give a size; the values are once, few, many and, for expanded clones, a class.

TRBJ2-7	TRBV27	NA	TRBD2	CASSTILAGDDEQYF	TGTGCCAGCAGTACCATTCTAGCGGGAGACGACGAGCAGTACTTC
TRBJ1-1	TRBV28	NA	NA	CASKETSNTEAFF	TGTGCCAGCAAAGAAACATCGAACACTGAAGCTTTCTTT
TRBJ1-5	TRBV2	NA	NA	CASSDEGPQHF	TGTGCCAGCAGCGATGAGGGCCCCCAGCATTTT
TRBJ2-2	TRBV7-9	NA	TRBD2	CASSSTPAGTNTGELFF	TGTGCCAGCAGCTCCACTCCAGCGGGAACGAACACCGGGGAGCTGTTTTTT
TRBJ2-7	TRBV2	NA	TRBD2	CASRERETSYEQYF	TGTGCCAGCAGGGAGCGGGAGACCTCCTACGAGCAGTACTTC
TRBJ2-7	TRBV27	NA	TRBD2	CASSPPGWREGSYEQYF	TGTGCCAGCAGTCCCCCGGGGTGGCGGGAGGGGAGCTACGAGCAGTACTTC
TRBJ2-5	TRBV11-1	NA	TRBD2	CASTPFASGKETQYF	TGTGCCAGCACCCCTTTCGCTAGCGGGAAAGAGACCCAGTACTTC
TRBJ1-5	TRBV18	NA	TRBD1	CASSQGTGGSQPQHF	TGTGCCAGCTCACAAGGGACAGGGGGCTCTCAGCCCCAGCATTTT
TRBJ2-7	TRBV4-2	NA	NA	CASSQGDSSYEQYF	TGTGCCAGCAGCCAAGGTGACAGCTCCTACGAGCAGTACTTC
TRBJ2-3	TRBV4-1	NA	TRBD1	CASSQDGTDSTDTQYF	TGCGCCAGCAGCCAAGACGGGACAGACAGCACAGATACGCAGTATTTT
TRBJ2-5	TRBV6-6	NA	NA	CASSRSWEQYF	TGTGCCAGCAGTAGGTCCTGGGAGCAGTACTTC
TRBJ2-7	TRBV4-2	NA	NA	CASSQEPGSGSYEQYF	TGTGCCAGCAGCCAAGAGCCAGGGAGCGGGTCCTACGAGCAGTACTTC
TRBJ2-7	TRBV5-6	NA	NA	CASSLSLYEQYF	TGTGCCAGCAGCTTGTCCCTTTACGAGCAGTACTTC
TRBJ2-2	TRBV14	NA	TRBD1	CASRRTGLGGELFF	TGTGCCAGCAGGCGGACAGGTTTGGGCGGGGAGCTGTTTTTT
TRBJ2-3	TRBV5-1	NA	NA	CASSLFPSQGTDTQYF	TGCGCCAGCAGCTTGTTTCCTAGCCAAGGCACAGATACGCAGTATTTT
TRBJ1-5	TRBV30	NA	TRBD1	CAWSAGGGQPQHF	TGTGCCTGGAGCGCAGGGGGCGGACAGCCCCAGCATTTT
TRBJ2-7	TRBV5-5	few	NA	CASSLEHHYEQYF	TGTGCCAGCAGCTTGGAACACCACTACGAGCAGTACTTC
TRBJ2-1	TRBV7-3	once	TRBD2	CASSPHSGLRYNEQFF	TGTGCCAGCAGCCCCCACTCGGGACTACGATACAATGAGCAGTTCTTC
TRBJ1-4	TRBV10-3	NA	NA	CAISESRAGGEKLFF	TGTGCCATCAGTGAGTCGAGGGCGGGGGGAGAAAAACTGTTTTTT
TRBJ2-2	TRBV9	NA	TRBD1	CASSPGTEKLTGELFF	TGTGCCAGCAGCCCTGGGACAGAGAAACTCACCGGGGAGCTGTTTTTT
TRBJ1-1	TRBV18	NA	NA	CASSPRNTEAFF	TGTGCCAGCTCACCGAGGAACACTGAAGCTTTCTTT
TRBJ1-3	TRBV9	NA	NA	CASSPHFGGNTIYF	TGTGCCAGCAGCCCCCATTTCGGTGGAAACACCATATATTTT
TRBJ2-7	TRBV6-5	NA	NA	CASKLAHEQYF	TGTGCCAGCAAGCTAGCTCACGAGCAGTACTTC
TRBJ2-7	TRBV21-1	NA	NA	CASSPISDRGGDEQYF	TGTGCCAGCAGCCCTATATCGGACAGGGGAGGCGACGAGCAGTACTTC
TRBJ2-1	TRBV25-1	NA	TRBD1	CASSVGGQTNEQFF	TGTGCCAGCAGTGTTGGGGGACAGACGAATGAGCAGTTCTTC
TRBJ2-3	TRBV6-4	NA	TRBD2	CASSGGLAGDTQYF	TGTGCCAGCAGTGGTGGACTAGCGGGGGATACGCAGTATTTT
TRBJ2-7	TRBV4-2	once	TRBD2	CASSQDGSRGGYEQYF	TGTGCCAGCAGCCAAGATGGGTCTCGCGGGGGCTACGAGCAGTACTTC
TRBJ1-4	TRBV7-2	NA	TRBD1	CASSLRQGEKLFF	TGTGCCAGCAGCTTGCGACAGGGAGAAAAACTGTTTTTT
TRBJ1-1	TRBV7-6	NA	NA	CASSEIPTRVKTEAFF	TGTGCCAGCAGCGAAATCCCAACTAGGGTAAAGACTGAAGCTTTCTTT
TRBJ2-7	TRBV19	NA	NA	CASSMGNSYEQYF	TGTGCCAGTAGTATGGGCAACTCCTACGAGCAGTACTTC
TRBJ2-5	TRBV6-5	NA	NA	CASSYRGEQYF	TGTGCCAGCAGTTACCGCGGGGAGCAGTACTTC
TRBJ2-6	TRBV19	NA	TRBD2	CASSIGGTGANVLTF	TGTGCCAGTAGTATCGGGGGGACCGGGGCCAACGTCCTGACTTTC
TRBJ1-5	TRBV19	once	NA	CASSARTDSPNQPQHF	TGTGCCAGTAGTGCACGGACAGACTCACCCAATCAGCCCCAGCATTTT
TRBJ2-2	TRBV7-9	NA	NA	CSSSFRLAGTGELFF	TGTTCCAGCAGCTTTCGTCTCGCGGGCACCGGGGAGCTGTTTTTT
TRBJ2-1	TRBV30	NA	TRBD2	CAWSVLAGGFRNEQFF	TGTGCCTGGAGTGTATTGGCGGGAGGCTTTCGGAATGAGCAGTTCTTC
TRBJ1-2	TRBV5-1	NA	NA	CASTPQGGINYGYTF	TGCGCCAGCACCCCCCAAGGGGGAATTAACTATGGCTACACCTTC
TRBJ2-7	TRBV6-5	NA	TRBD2	CASSYATSGRFYEQYF	TGTGCCAGCAGTTATGCGACTAGCGGGAGGTTCTACGAGCAGTACTTC
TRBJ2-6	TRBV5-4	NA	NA	CASSLWQGGSGANVLTF	TGTGCCAGCAGCTTGTGGCAGGGAGGCTCTGGGGCCAACGTCCTGACTTTC
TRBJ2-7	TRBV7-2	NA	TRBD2	CASGPSGSSYEQYF	TGTGCCAGCGGACCTAGCGGGAGCTCCTACGAGCAGTACTTC
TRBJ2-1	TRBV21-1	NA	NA	CASSSSRERMEQFF	TGTGCCAGCAGCTCTTCGAGGGAGCGAATGGAGCAGTTCTTC
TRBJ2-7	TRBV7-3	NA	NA	CASSLSGVAGSYEQYF	TGTGCCAGCAGCCTCTCAGGGGTCGCAGGCTCCTACGAGCAGTACTTC
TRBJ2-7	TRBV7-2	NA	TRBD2	CASSLVGGRSHEQYF	TGTGCCAGCAGCTTAGTGGGCGGGAGATCCCACGAGCAGTACTTC
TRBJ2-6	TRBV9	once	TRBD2	CASSAPGGLLSGANVLTF	TGTGCCAGCAGCGCCCCGGGAGGGCTCCTCTCTGGGGCCAACGTCCTGACTTTC
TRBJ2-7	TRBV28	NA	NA	CASSDYLTYEQYF	TGTGCCAGCAGTGACTACCTGACCTACGAGCAGTACTTC
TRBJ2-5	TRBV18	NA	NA	CASSPQGRETQYF	TGTGCCAGCTCACCCCAGGGGCGAGAGACCCAGTACTTC
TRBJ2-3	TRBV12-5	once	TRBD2	CASGLVGLAGSKDTQYF	TGTGCTAGTGGTTTGGTAGGACTAGCGGGGTCGAAGGATACGCAGTATTTT
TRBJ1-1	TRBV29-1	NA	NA	CSVGWAGEAFF	TGCAGCGTTGGATGGGCGGGTGAAGCTTTCTTT
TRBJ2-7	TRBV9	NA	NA	CASSPQTAGLYEQYF	TGTGCCAGCAGCCCCCAGACGGCAGGGCTCTACGAGCAGTACTTC
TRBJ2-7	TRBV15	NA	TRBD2	CATSRAASGSYEQYF	TGTGCCACCAGCAGAGCCGCTAGCGGGTCGTACGAGCAGTACTTC